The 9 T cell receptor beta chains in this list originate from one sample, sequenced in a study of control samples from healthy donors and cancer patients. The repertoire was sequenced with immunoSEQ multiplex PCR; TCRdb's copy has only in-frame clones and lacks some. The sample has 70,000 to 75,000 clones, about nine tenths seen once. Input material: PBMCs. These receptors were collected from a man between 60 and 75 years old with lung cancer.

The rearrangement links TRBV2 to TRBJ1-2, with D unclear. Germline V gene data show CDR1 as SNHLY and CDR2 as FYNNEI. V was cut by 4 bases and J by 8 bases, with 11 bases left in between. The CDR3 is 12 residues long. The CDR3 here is CASSAGGRGYTF. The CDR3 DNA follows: TGTGCCAGCAGTGCGGGAGGGCGAGGCTACACCTTC. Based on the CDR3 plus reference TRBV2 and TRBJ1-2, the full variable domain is EPEVTQTPSHQVTQMGQEVILRCVPISNHLYFYWYRQILGQKVEFLVSFYNNEISEKSEIFDDQFSVERPDGSNFTLKIRSTKLEDSAMYFCASSAGGRGYTFGSGTRLTVV.

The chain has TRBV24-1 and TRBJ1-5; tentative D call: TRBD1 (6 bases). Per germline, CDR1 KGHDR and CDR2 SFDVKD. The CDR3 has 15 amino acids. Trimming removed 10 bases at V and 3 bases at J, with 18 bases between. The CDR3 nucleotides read TGTGCCACACAGGCCTCCGAGGGGGTCAATCAGCCCCAGCATTTT. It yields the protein CATQASEGVNQPQHF.

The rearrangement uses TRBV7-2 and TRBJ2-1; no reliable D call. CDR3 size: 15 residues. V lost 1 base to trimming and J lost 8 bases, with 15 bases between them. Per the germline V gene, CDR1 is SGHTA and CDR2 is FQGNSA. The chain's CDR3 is CASSLVAVASYEQFF. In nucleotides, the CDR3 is TGTGCCAGCAGCTTAGTGGCGGTTGCAAGCTATGAGCAGTTCTTC.

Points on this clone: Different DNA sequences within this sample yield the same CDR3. For the CDR3, the DNA is TGTGCCAGCAGCTTAAAGGATTCACCCCTCCACTTT. Encoded protein: CASSLKDSPLHF. This sequence joins TRBV11-3 and TRBJ1-6; no clear D. The CDR3 has 12 amino acids. CDR1 is SGHNT, CDR2 YENEEA, per germline. V was cut by 2 bases and J by 8 bases, with 4 bases left in between. The complete variable domain, with remaining parts taken from reference TRBV11-3 and TRBJ1-6, reads EAGVVQSPRYKIIEKKQPVAFWCNPISGHNTLYWYLQNLGQGPELLIRYENEEAVDDSQLPKDRFSAERLKGVDSTLKIQPAELGDSAVYLCASSLKDSPLHFGNGTRLTVT.

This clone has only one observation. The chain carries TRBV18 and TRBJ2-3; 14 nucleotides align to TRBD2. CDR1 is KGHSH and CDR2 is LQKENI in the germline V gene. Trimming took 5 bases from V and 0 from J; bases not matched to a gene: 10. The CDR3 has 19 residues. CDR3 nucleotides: TGTGCCAGCTCAACAGCCGGGACTAGCGGGGGATTTAGCACAGATACGCAGTATTTT. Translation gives CASSTAGTSGGFSTDTQYF.

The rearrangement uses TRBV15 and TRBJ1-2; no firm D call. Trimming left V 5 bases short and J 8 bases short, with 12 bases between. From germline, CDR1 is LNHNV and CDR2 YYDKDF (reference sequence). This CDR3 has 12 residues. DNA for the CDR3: TGTGCCACCAGCCGGCAAAAAGAAGGCTACACCTTC. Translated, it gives CATSRQKEGYTF.

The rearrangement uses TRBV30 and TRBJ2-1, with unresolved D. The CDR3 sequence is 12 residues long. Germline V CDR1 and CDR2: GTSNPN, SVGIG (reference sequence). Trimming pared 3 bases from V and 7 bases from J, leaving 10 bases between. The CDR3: CAWSRTRNEQFF. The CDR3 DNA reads TGTGCCTGGAGCCGTACGAGGAATGAGCAGTTCTTC.

Here the CDR3 reads CATSEGGQGVSQPQHF. The CDR3 DNA sequence: TGTGCCACCAGTGAGGGCGGACAGGGGGTTAGTCAGCCCCAGCATTTT. The chain couples TRBV24-1 to TRBJ1-5, with 10 bases matching TRBD1. The CDR3 extends over 16 amino acids. The V segment lost 4 bases and the J segment 6 bases; nucleotides outside the gene matches: 8. Germline lookup yields CDR1 KGHDR and CDR2 SFDVKD.

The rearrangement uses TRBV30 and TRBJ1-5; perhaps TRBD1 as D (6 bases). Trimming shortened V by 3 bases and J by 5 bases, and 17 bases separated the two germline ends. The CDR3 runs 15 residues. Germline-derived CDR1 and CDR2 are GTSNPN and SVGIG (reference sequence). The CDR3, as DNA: TGTGCCTGGAGGGGCCGACAGGATTCCTATCAGCCCCAGCATTTT. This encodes CAWRGRQDSYQPQHF. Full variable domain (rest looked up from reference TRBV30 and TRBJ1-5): SQTIHQWPATLVQPVGSPLSLECTVEGTSNPNLYWYRQAAGRGLQLLFYSVGIGQISSEVPQNLSASRPQDRQFILSSKKLLLSDSGFYLCAWRGRQDSYQPQHFGDGTRLSIL.